The 26 T cell receptor beta chains given below trace back to one sample, sequenced in a study of T cells in Graves' hyperthyroidism and ophthalmopathy. From RNA transcripts, TCR beta CDR3 regions were amplified. HTBI primers were employed in a first-round RT-PCR of the TCR CDR3. TCRdb re-called the multiplex PCR reads through MiXCR, storing one row per CDR3 protein. The sample shows around 260,000 distinct CDR3 sequences, about 25% of them seen only once. Sequencing was done on a sample of blood. These receptors were obtained from a man aged 35-49 years with Graves' hyperthyroidism that later progressed to Graves' ophthalmopathy.

This clonotype was seen repeatedly, ten times or more. The genes are TRBV28 and TRBJ1-2, with TRBD1 matching 11 bases. The V gene's germline CDR1 is MDHEN and CDR2 SYDVKM. The V and J ends lost 5 bases and 0 bases, in that order; junction bases with no gene match: 8. The length of the CDR3 is 17 residues. CDR3 loop: CASSPDRGLRANYGYTF. As DNA, the CDR3 is TGTGCCAGCAGTCCGGACAGGGGGCTCAGGGCTAACTATGGCTACACCTTC.

This clonotype was observed many times. The rearrangement links TRBV27 to TRBJ1-1; D gene unclear. This CDR3 comprises 14 residues. Germline V lookup: CDR1 MNHEY, CDR2 SMNVEV (reference sequence). V was trimmed by 8 bases and J by 0 bases, leaving 13 bases between them. CDR3 nucleotide sequence: TGTGCCAGCGCCTTGTACGGTTTGAACACTGAAGCTTTCTTT. This gives the protein CASALYGLNTEAFF.

This sequence joins TRBV25-1 and TRBJ2-4, with 7 positions matching TRBD1. In germline, CDR1 is MGHDK, CDR2 SYGVNS. The CDR3 is 13 amino acids. The V gene end was trimmed by 6 bases and the J gene end by 3 bases; junction bases not matched to a gene: 2. This chain's CDR3 is CASRGQVKNIQYF. In DNA, the CDR3 is TGTGCCAGCAGAGGACAGGTCAAAAACATTCAGTACTTC.

This chain joins TRBV27 and TRBJ1-2, with a possible D match to TRBD1 (5 bases). CDR1 is MNHEY and CDR2 is SMNVEV in the germline V gene (reference sequence). The CDR3 extends over 13 amino acids. The V gene lost 6 bases and the J gene lost 0 bases, with 8 bases spanning the gap. The CDR3 is CASRGDANYGYTF. In nucleotides, the CDR3 is TGTGCCAGCAGGGGGGACGCTAACTATGGCTACACCTTC.

The chain links TRBV6-5 to TRBJ2-7; the D is unclear. This CDR3 has 13 residues. V was pared by 4 bases and J by 5 bases, with 12 bases between. Germline CDR1 and CDR2: MNHEY and SVGAGI. Written as DNA, the CDR3 is TGTGCCAGCAGTTCCGAGGCAGCCCACGAGCAGTACTTC. This gives the protein CASSSEAAHEQYF.

This clonotype was seen repeatedly, ten times or more. This chain uses TRBV28 with TRBJ1-2, with 9 positions matching TRBD1. Unmatched junction bases numbered 7, after V lost 7 bases and J lost 4 bases. Germline V gene sequence: CDR1 MDHEN, CDR2 SYDVKM. The CDR3 length is 14 residues. The CDR3, as DNA: TGTGCCAGCAATCCACAGGGGGCTCTCTATGGCTACACCTTC. It codes for CASNPQGALYGYTF.

This clonotype has ten or more counts. V usage is TRBV10-3 and J usage is TRBJ1-1; 7 nucleotides match TRBD1. Looked up from germline, CDR1 is ENHRY and CDR2 is SYGVKD. The V and J ends lost 4 bases and 3 bases, in that order; junction bases with no gene match: 2. This CDR3 is built from 13 residues. CDR3 loop: CAISADRDTEAFF. DNA for the CDR3: TGTGCCATCAGTGCTGACAGGGACACTGAAGCTTTCTTT.

The J gene is TRBJ2-7, the V gene TRBV6-1, with 9 bases identical to TRBD2. Germline loops: CDR1 MNHNS, CDR2 SASEGT. The CDR3 length is 13 residues. V shed 4 bases and J 5 bases; nucleotides not matched to a gene: 3. The CDR3 loop is CASSGLAGNEQYF. CDR3 nucleotides: TGTGCCAGCAGTGGGCTAGCGGGAAACGAGCAGTACTTC.

The table lists this clonotype with many counts. The V and J genes are TRBV20-1 and TRBJ2-2; 7 nucleotides line up with TRBD2. This CDR3 is 16 amino acids long. Germline assignment: CDR1 DFQATT and CDR2 SNEGSKA (reference sequence). The CDR3 bases are TGCAGCCATCCAGGTTGGGCGGGGGTGAACACCGGGGAGCTGTTTTTT. This translates into CSHPGWAGVNTGELFF.

The CDR3 DNA reads TGTGCCAGCAGTTTTCCAGGGGACAACACCGGGGAGCTGTTTTTT. This gives the protein CASSFPGDNTGELFF. V is TRBV28 and J is TRBJ2-2, with a tentative D call TRBD1 (6 bases). Germline V gives CDR1 MDHEN, CDR2 SYDVKM. Trimming took off 3 bases at V and 2 bases at J, with 10 bases between the two ends. CDR3 length: 15 amino acids.

In this sample, this clonotype turned up many times. A clone one base away is much larger, so this may be a read error. The chain couples TRBV6-5 to TRBJ2-7; TRBD1 might be the D (6 bases). The V and J ends lost 2 bases and 3 bases respectively, with 11 bases between them. The CDR3 extends over 14 amino acids. Germline CDR1 and CDR2: MNHEY and SVGAGI. This chain's CDR3 is CASSYAAGVYEQYF. The CDR3 DNA sequence: TGTGCCAGCAGTTACGCGGCAGGGGTCTACGAGCAGTACTTC.

This clonotype occurred many times. A much larger clone sits a single nucleotide away, making a read error possible. J is TRBJ1-1 and V is TRBV27, with D uncertain. V lost 3 bases to trimming and J lost 5 bases, with 10 bases between them. Germline V lookup: CDR1 MNHEY, CDR2 SMNVEV (reference sequence). CDR3 length equals 13 residues. CDR3 DNA sequence: TGTGCCAGCAGTTTCCGGGCGGAGACTGAAGCTTTCTTT. It is translated as CASSFRAETEAFF.

The chain combines TRBV6-2 or TRBV6-3 with TRBJ2-7; D remains unclear. Trimming took off 6 bases at V and 2 bases at J, with 11 bases between the two ends. The CDR3 extends over 13 amino acids. Germline CDR1 reads MNHEY; CDR2 reads SVGEGT. The CDR3 DNA follows: TGTGCCAGCAGATTCGGCAGAACCTACGAGCAGTACTTC. It yields the protein CASRFGRTYEQYF.

This clonotype was counted many times. The V gene is TRBV6-5, the J gene TRBJ2-7, with TRBD1 matching over 9 bases. Germline assignment: CDR1 MNHEY and CDR2 SVGAGI. The junction had 2 bases not matched to a gene; V was cut back by 6 bases and J by 2 bases. The CDR3 is 13 amino acids. The CDR3 region is CASRRTGAYEQYF. Written as DNA, the CDR3 is TGTGCCAGCAGAAGGACAGGGGCCTACGAGCAGTACTTC.

V gene TRBV5-1 combines with J gene TRBJ1-5; D not resolved. Between the trimmed V and J ends, which lost 0 bases and 0 bases, there was a span of 4 bases. Germline assignment: CDR1 SGHRS and CDR2 YFSETQ. The CDR3 runs 14 residues. CDR3 amino acids: CASSLEPSNQPQHF. The CDR3 DNA follows: TGCGCCAGCAGCTTGGAGCCTAGCAATCAGCCCCAGCATTTT. Full variable domain (rest looked up from reference TRBV5-1 and TRBJ1-5): KAGVTQTPRYLIKTRGQQVTLSCSPISGHRSVSWYQQTPGQGLQFLFEYFSETQRNKGNFPGRFSGRQFSNSRSEMNVSTLELGDSALYLCASSLEPSNQPQHFGDGTRLSIL.

This clonotype appeared many times. This rearrangement joins TRBV4-1 to TRBJ2-7; TRBD2 is a possible D gene (10 bases). Germline V lookup: CDR1 MGHRA, CDR2 YSYEKL. The CDR3 has 20 amino acids. V shed 4 bases and J shed 7 bases, with 35 bases lying between them. The CDR3 coding sequence is TGCGCCAGCAGCCTTAGATGGGGACAGGGTAGTCTAGCGGGAGCGGAGGAGCAGTACTTC. Protein sequence: CASSLRWGQGSLAGAEEQYF.

This clonotype was seen at least ten times. The genes are TRBV19 and TRBJ2-2; 8 nucleotides line up with TRBD2. Per germline, CDR1 LNHDA and CDR2 SQIVND (reference sequence). The CDR3 extends over 16 amino acids. With V trimmed by 3 bases and J by 4 bases, 7 bases remained unmatched. The CDR3 reads CASSIFQRERTGELFF. The CDR3 DNA reads as TGTGCCAGTAGTATCTTCCAGCGGGAGCGCACCGGGGAGCTGTTTTTT. Together with reference TRBV19 and TRBJ2-2, the CDR3 gives the full variable domain: DGGITQSPKYLFRKEGQNVTLSCEQNLNHDAMYWYRQDPGQGLRLIYYSQIVNDFQKGDIAEGYSVSREKKESFPLTVTSAQKNPTAFYLCASSIFQRERTGELFFGEGSRLTVL.

This rearrangement joins TRBV6-2 or TRBV6-3 to TRBJ2-4; weak D call: TRBD2 (5 bases). V shed 6 bases and J shed 0 bases, with 9 bases lying between them. In germline, CDR1 is MNHEY, CDR2 SVGEGT. The length of the CDR3 is 14 residues. The CDR3 nucleotides are TGTGCCAGCAGGGGAGCCATAGCCAAAAACATTCAGTACTTC. As protein: CASRGAIAKNIQYF.

In its sample, this clonotype was seen many times. The gene calls are TRBV13 and TRBJ1-1; D gene unclear. The CDR3 is made up of 12 amino acids. With 5 bases removed from V and 9 bases from J, the gap between germline ends came to 13 bases. Germline CDR1 PRHDT, CDR2 FYEKMQ (reference sequence). The CDR3 loop is CASSKTGPKAFF. The CDR3 DNA follows: TGTGCCAGCAGCAAGACTGGACCCAAAGCTTTCTTT.

This clonotype came up many times. The rearrangement links TRBV19 to TRBJ2-7; 7 bases are a match to TRBD1. The CDR3 contains 14 residues. V lost 5 bases, J lost 0 bases, and 4 bases stayed unmatched. Germline V gives CDR1 LNHDA, CDR2 SQIVND (reference sequence). The CDR3 region is CASSFRDSSYEQYF. The CDR3 region has the DNA TGTGCCAGTAGTTTCCGGGACAGCTCCTACGAGCAGTACTTC.

This clonotype was seen ten or more times. The chain uses TRBV20-1 and TRBJ1-1; possible D gene TRBD1, 5 bases. The CDR3 contains 14 residues. Trimming left V 7 bases short and J 3 bases short, with 18 bases between. CDR1 DFQATT and CDR2 SNEGSKA come from the germline V gene (reference sequence). The CDR3 spells CSVRKWVGDTEAFF. In nucleotides, the CDR3 is TGCAGTGTCCGGAAATGGGTAGGGGACACTGAAGCTTTCTTT.

At least ten counts were recorded for this clonotype. This rearrangement joins TRBV7-2 to TRBJ1-3; D unresolved. The CDR3 is made up of 15 amino acids. Germline values: CDR1 SGHTA, CDR2 FQGNSA. The V and J ends lost 2 bases and 4 bases respectively, with 12 bases between them. CDR3 nucleotides: TGTGCCAGCAGCTTAATGTTGAGGTTCGGAAACACCATATATTTT. Amino acid sequence: CASSLMLRFGNTIYF.

This clonotype was observed once. The chain combines TRBV6-5 with TRBJ2-7; D gene ambiguous. V lost 4 bases to trimming and J lost 2 bases, with 12 bases between them. CDR3 size: 14 residues. Germline loops: CDR1 MNHEY, CDR2 SVGAGI. This CDR3 reads CASSSTPNAYEQYF. CDR3 nucleotides: TGTGCCAGCAGTTCCACCCCTAATGCCTACGAGCAGTACTTC.

Many counts were recorded for this clonotype. This rearrangement joins TRBV29-1 to TRBJ2-5; 14 nucleotides line up with TRBD2. Per the germline V gene, CDR1 is SQVTM and CDR2 is ANQGSEA. This CDR3 region has 14 residues. Trimming cost V 6 bases and J 4 bases; bases outside gene matches: 4. CDR3 sequence reads: CSVTSGRAAETQYF. In DNA form, the CDR3 reads TGCAGCGTGACTAGCGGGAGGGCCGCAGAGACCCAGTACTTC.

The rearrangement links TRBV6-2 or TRBV6-3 to TRBJ1-1, with a tentative D call TRBD1 (5 bases). V was pared by 6 bases and J by 1 base, with 21 bases between. CDR3 length: 17 residues. CDR1 is MNHEY and CDR2 is SVGEGT in the germline V gene. The CDR3 DNA reads TGTGCCAGCAGACAGAGGCCCCTACAGGTTTGGAACACTGAAGCTTTCTTT. This codes for CASRQRPLQVWNTEAFF.

This clonotype was detected ten times or more. The chain has TRBV7-2 and TRBJ2-7; D is undetermined. The germline V and J ends were trimmed by 5 bases and 6 bases, with 11 bases remaining between them. Germline CDR1 is SGHTA and CDR2 is FQGNSA. This CDR3 comprises 12 residues. The CDR3 here is CASSPGWVEQYF. DNA for the CDR3: TGTGCCAGCAGCCCCGGGTGGGTCGAGCAGTACTTC.